Below are 14 T cell receptor beta chains sequenced from a single sample in a study of blood T cell repertoires in COVID-19. Using immunoSEQ multiplex PCR, the repertoire was profiled, and TCRdb retains in-frame clones only, with some absent. This table holds over 200,000 clones, roughly 89% found once. Sequencing was performed on peripheral blood. The origin of the receptors is a man between 60 and 75 years old who had recovered from COVID-19.

The CDR3 reads CASSYQGASLEKLFF. CDR3 DNA sequence: TGTGCCAGCAGTTACCAAGGGGCCTCGTTGGAAAAACTGTTTTTT. The V gene is TRBV6-5, the J gene TRBJ1-4; a possible D gene is TRBD1 (5 bases). V was trimmed by 2 bases and J by 8 bases, leaving 15 bases between them. The CDR3 length is 15 residues. Per germline, CDR1 MNHEY and CDR2 SVGAGI.

This clone has a handful of counts. The chain recombines TRBV20-1 with TRBJ1-6; TRBD1 aligns across 10 bases. The CDR3 totals 14 residues. The trim removed 3 bases at V and 7 bases at J, leaving 3 bases unmatched. The germline V gene encodes CDR1 DFQATT and CDR2 SNEGSKA (reference sequence). CDR3 coding DNA: TGCAGTGCTAGTGGGACAGGGGCAAATTCACCCCTCCACTTT. Its protein is CSASGTGANSPLHF.

V and J are TRBV19 and TRBJ1-5, with 7 bases fitting TRBD1. The V and J ends lost 8 bases and 4 bases, in that order; junction bases with no gene match: 11. CDR1 is LNHDA and CDR2 is SQIVND in the germline V gene (reference sequence). CDR3 size: 15 residues. The CDR3 loop is CASLERGTVNQPQHF. CDR3 bases: TGTGCCAGTCTTGAACGTGGGACAGTGAATCAGCCCCAGCATTTT.

The rearrangement links TRBV9 to TRBJ1-1; D uncertain. Germline CDR1 SGDLS, CDR2 YYNGEE. The length of the CDR3 is 15 residues. V was shortened by 4 bases and J by 5 bases, with 18 bases between the two germline ends. The CDR3 sequence is CASSSGALGSTEAFF. The CDR3 DNA is TGTGCCAGCAGCTCGGGCGCCCTTGGGAGTACTGAAGCTTTCTTT.

The chain joins TRBV6-1 to TRBJ2-3; TRBD2 matches at 9 bases. The CDR3 sequence is 15 residues long. V shed 2 bases, J shed 5 bases, and the junction held 5 bases outside the gene matches. The germline V gene has CDR1 MNHNS and CDR2 SASEGT. CDR3 nucleotide sequence: TGTGCCAGCAGTGAAACGAGCGGGAGGTTAGATACGCAGTATTTT. Translated: CASSETSGRLDTQYF.

The chain couples TRBV28 to TRBJ2-3; TRBD2 aligns across 8 bases. V gave up 4 bases and J gave up 3 bases; unmatched junction bases: 6. Germline V lookup: CDR1 MDHEN, CDR2 SYDVKM. The CDR3 totals 15 residues. For the CDR3, the DNA is TGTGCCAGCAGTTCCTACGGGACTAGAACAGATACGCAGTATTTT. It yields the protein CASSSYGTRTDTQYF. The full variable domain, completed using reference TRBV28 and TRBJ2-3, is DVKVTQSSRYLVKRTGEKVFLECVQDMDHENMFWYRQDPGLGLRLIYFSYDVKMKEKGDIPEGYSVSREKKERFSLILESASTNQTSMYLCASSSYGTRTDTQYFGPGTRLTVL.

The chain joins TRBV7-2 to TRBJ2-7, with 10 positions matching TRBD2. The CDR3 has 14 amino acids. With V trimmed by 4 bases and J by 4 bases, 4 bases remained unmatched. Germline values: CDR1 SGHTA, CDR2 FQGNSA. The CDR3 DNA follows: TGTGCCAGCAGCTCTCCTAGCGGGGGTTACGAGCAGTACTTC. Amino acids: CASSSPSGGYEQYF.

The V call is TRBV28, the J call TRBJ2-1, with TRBD2 matching over 14 bases. Germline trimming cut 6 bases from V and 9 bases from J; bases unmatched to any gene: 7. The CDR3 has 15 amino acids. Germline CDR1 is MDHEN and CDR2 is SYDVKM. Here the CDR3 reads CASSRGTSGSGEQFF. The CDR3 coding sequence is TGTGCCAGCAGCCGCGGGACTAGCGGGAGCGGTGAGCAGTTCTTC. The complete variable domain, with remaining parts taken from reference TRBV28 and TRBJ2-1, reads DVKVTQSSRYLVKRTGEKVFLECVQDMDHENMFWYRQDPGLGLRLIYFSYDVKMKEKGDIPEGYSVSREKKERFSLILESASTNQTSMYLCASSRGTSGSGEQFFGPGTRLTVL.

The genes are TRBV7-3 and TRBJ2-7, with D uncertain. The CDR3 covers 13 residues. Germline V gene lookup returns CDR1 SGHTA and CDR2 FQGTGA. V lost 3 bases, J lost 4 bases, and 10 bases lay in between. The CDR3 reads CASSFSAEYEQYF. Written as DNA, the CDR3 is TGTGCCAGCAGCTTTTCGGCGGAGTACGAGCAGTACTTC.

To note about this clone: Distinct nucleotide sequences in the sample also encode this CDR3. This chain links TRBV19 with TRBJ2-7, with 7 bases lining up with TRBD2. The CDR3 has 14 residues. CDR1 LNHDA and CDR2 SQIVND come from the germline V gene (reference sequence). Trimming removed 1 base from V and 3 bases from J; junction bases left unmatched: 3. CDR3 loop: CASSIVGGSYEQYF. DNA of the CDR3: TGTGCCAGTAGTATAGTCGGGGGGAGCTACGAGCAGTACTTC.

This chain links TRBV19 with TRBJ1-4; D gene unclear. V was cut by 7 bases and J by 4 bases, with 16 bases left in between. CDR3 size: 15 residues. The germline V gene has CDR1 LNHDA and CDR2 SQIVND (reference sequence). In DNA form, the CDR3 reads TGTGCCAGTATACCTCGGGGTAGTGGTAATGAAAAACTGTTTTTT. It yields the protein CASIPRGSGNEKLFF.

This chain connects TRBV19 to TRBJ2-7, with a tentative D call TRBD1 (5 bases). The CDR3 has 14 amino acids. The germline V gene encodes CDR1 LNHDA and CDR2 SQIVND (reference sequence). Trimming pared 6 bases from V and 1 base from J, leaving 13 bases between. CDR3 sequence: CASSQWGRSYEQYF. The CDR3 bases are TGTGCCAGTAGCCAGTGGGGCCGTTCCTACGAGCAGTACTTC. The complete variable domain, with remaining parts taken from reference TRBV19 and TRBJ2-7, reads DGGITQSPKYLFRKEGQNVTLSCEQNLNHDAMYWYRQDPGQGLRLIYYSQIVNDFQKGDIAEGYSVSREKKESFPLTVTSAQKNPTAFYLCASSQWGRSYEQYFGPGTRLTVT.

The chain recombines TRBV6-2 or TRBV6-3 with TRBJ2-2, with 7 bases aligning to TRBD1. Germline V gives CDR1 MNHEY, CDR2 SVGEGT. V gave up 6 bases and J gave up 7 bases; unmatched junction bases: 11. CDR3 length: 15 amino acids. CDR3 DNA sequence: TGTGCCAGCAGCCGGAGAACAGGGGTTAGCGGGGAGCTGTTTTTT. It codes for CASSRRTGVSGELFF.

This chain joins TRBV7-8 and TRBJ2-2, with TRBD1 identical over 8 bases. Germline values: CDR1 SGHVS, CDR2 FQNEAQ. The V segment lost 4 bases and the J segment 6 bases; nucleotides outside the gene matches: 7. The CDR3 has 15 residues. Written as DNA, the CDR3 is TGTGCCAGCAGCTACAACAGGGGGAGGTCCGGGGAGCTGTTTTTT. It yields the protein CASSYNRGRSGELFF.